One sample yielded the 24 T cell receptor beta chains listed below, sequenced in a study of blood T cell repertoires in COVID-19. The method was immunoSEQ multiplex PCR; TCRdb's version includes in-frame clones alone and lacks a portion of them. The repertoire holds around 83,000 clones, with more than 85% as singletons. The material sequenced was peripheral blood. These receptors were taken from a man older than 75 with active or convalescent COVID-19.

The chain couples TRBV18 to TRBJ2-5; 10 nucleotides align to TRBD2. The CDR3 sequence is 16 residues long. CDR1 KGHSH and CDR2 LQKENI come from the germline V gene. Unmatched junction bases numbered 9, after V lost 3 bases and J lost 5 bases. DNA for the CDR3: TGTGCCAGCTCACCTACCCTAGCGGGGGCGTCGGAGACCCAGTACTTC. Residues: CASSPTLAGASETQYF.

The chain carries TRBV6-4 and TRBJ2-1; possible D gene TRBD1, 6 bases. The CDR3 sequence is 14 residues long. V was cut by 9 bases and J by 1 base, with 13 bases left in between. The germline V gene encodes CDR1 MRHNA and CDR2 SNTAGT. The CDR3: CASGRGGSYNEQFF. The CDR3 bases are TGTGCCAGTGGCCGAGGGGGATCCTACAATGAGCAGTTCTTC.

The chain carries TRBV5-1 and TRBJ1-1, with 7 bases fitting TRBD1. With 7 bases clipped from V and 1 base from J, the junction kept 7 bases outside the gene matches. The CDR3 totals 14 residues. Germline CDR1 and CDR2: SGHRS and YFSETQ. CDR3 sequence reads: CASSTGQPNTEAFF. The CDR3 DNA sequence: TGCGCCAGCTCGACGGGACAGCCGAACACTGAAGCTTTCTTT.

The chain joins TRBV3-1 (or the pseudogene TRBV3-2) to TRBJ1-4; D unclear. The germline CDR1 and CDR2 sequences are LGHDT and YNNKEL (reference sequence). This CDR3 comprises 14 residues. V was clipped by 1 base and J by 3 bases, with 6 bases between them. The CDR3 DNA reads TGTGCCAGCAGCCAAGGCGGGTCTAATGAAAAACTGTTTTTT. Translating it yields CASSQGGSNEKLFF.

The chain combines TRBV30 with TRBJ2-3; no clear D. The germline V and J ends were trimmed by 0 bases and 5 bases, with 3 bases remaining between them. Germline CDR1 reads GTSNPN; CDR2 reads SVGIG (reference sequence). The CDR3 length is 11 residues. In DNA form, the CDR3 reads TGTGCCTGGAGTGTACAAGATACGCAGTATTTT. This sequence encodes CAWSVQDTQYF.

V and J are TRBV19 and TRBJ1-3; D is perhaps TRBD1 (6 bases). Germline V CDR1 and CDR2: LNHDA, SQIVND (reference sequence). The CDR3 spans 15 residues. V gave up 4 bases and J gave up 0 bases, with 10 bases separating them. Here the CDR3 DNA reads TGTGCCAGTAGTAGCTACAGGGCCTCTGGAAACACCATATATTTT. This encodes CASSSYRASGNTIYF.

CDR3 sequence (DNA): TGCGCCAGCAGCACAGGGAGGGCCGGGGAGCTGTTTTTT. It specifies CASSTGRAGELFF. V and J are TRBV5-1 and TRBJ2-2; possibly TRBD2 for D (7 bases). The CDR3 sequence is 13 residues long. With 4 bases removed from V and 6 bases from J, the gap between germline ends came to 10 bases. The germline V gene encodes CDR1 SGHRS and CDR2 YFSETQ.

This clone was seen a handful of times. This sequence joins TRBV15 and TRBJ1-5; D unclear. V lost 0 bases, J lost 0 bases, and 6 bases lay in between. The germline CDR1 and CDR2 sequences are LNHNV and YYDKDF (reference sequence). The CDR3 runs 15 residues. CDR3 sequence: CATSRERHSNQPQHF. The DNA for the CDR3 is TGTGCCACCAGCAGAGAAAGACATAGCAATCAGCCCCAGCATTTT.

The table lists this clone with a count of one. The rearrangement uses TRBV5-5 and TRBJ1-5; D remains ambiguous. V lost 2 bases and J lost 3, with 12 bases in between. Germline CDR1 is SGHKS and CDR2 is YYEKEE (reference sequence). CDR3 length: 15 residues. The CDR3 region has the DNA TGTGCCAGCAGCTTCGGGGAGGGCAACAATCAGCCCCAGCATTTT. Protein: CASSFGEGNNQPQHF.

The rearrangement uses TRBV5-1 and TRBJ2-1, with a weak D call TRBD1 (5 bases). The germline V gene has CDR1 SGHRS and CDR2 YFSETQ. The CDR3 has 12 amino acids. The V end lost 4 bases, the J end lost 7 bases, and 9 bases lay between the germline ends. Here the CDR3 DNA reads TGCGCCAGCAGCGTAGGGGCAAATGAGCAGTTCTTC. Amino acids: CASSVGANEQFF.

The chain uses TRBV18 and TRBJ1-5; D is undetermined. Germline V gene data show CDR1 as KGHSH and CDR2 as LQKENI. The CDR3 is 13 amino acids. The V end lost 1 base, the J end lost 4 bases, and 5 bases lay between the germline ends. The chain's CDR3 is CASSPRSNQPQHF. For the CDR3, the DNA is TGTGCCAGCTCACCACGTTCAAATCAGCCCCAGCATTTT.

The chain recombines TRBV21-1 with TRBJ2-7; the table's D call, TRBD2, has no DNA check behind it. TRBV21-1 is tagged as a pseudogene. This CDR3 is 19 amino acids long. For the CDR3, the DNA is TGTGCCAGCAGCGGAAGAACCCTGGGACTAGCGGGACTGACCTACGAGCAGTACGTC. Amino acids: CASSGRTLGLAGLTYEQYV.

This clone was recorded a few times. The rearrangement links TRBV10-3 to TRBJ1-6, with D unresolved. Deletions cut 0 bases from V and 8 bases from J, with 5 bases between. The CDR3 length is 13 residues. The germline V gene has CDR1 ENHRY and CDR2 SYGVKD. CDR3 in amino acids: CAISESGDSPLHF. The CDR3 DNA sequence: TGTGCCATCAGTGAGTCCGGGGATTCACCCCTCCACTTT.

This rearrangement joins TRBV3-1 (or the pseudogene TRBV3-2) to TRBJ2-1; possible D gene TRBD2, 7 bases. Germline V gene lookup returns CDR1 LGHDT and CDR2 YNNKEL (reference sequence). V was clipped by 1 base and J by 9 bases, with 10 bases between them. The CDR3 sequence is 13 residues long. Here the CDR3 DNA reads TGTGCCAGCAGCCAAGGCGGGGGCGGTGAGCAGTTCTTC. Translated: CASSQGGGGEQFF.

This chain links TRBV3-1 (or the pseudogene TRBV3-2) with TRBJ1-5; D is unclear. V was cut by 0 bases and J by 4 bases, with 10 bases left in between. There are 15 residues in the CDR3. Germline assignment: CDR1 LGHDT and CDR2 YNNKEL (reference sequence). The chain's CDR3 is CASSQDISLNQPQHF. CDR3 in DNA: TGTGCCAGCAGCCAAGATATATCACTTAATCAGCCCCAGCATTTT.

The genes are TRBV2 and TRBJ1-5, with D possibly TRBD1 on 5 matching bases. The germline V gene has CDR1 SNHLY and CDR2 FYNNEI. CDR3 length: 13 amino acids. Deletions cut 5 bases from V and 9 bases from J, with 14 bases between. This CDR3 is CASSQTVTGPQHF. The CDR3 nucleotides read TGTGCCAGCAGTCAGACAGTCACGGGGCCCCAGCATTTT.

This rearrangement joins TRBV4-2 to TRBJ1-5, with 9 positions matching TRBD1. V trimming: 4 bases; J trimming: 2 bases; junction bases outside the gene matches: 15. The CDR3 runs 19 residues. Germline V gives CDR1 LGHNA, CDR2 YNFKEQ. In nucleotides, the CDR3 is TGTGCCAGCAGCCTACAGCACGACACAGGGGGCTATGGCAATCAGCCCCAGCATTTT. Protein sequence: CASSLQHDTGGYGNQPQHF.

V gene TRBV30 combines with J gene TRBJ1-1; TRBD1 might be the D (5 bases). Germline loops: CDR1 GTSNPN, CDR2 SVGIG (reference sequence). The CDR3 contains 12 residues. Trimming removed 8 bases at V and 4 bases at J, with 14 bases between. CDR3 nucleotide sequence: TGTGCCGGCAGGGTCTTTGTCACTGAAGCTTTCTTT. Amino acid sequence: CAGRVFVTEAFF. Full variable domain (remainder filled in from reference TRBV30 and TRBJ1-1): SQTIHQWPATLVQPVGSPLSLECTVEGTSNPNLYWYRQAAGRGLQLLFYSVGIGQISSEVPQNLSASRPQDRQFILSSKKLLLSDSGFYLCAGRVFVTEAFFGQGTRLTVV.

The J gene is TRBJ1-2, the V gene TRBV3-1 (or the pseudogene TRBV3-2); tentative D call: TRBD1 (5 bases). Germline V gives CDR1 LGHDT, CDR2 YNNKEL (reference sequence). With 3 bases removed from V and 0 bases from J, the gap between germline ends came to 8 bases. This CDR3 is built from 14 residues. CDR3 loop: CASSHRQSNYGYTF. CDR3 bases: TGTGCCAGCAGCCACAGACAGTCTAACTATGGCTACACCTTC.

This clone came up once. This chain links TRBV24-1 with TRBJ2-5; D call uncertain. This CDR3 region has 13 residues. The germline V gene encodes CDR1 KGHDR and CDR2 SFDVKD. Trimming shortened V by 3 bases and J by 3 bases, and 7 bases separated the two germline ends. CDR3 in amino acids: CATSDGPKETQYF. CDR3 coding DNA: TGTGCCACCAGTGATGGGCCTAAAGAGACCCAGTACTTC.

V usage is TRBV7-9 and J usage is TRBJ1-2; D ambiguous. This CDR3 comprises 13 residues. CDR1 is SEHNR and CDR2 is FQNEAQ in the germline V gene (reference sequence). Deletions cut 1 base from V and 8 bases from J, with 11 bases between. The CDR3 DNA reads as TGTGCCAGCAGCTTAGTCGGGGTCTTGGGCTACACCTTC. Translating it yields CASSLVGVLGYTF. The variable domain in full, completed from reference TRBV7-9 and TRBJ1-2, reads DTGVSQNPRHKITKRGQNVTFRCDPISEHNRLYWYRQTLGQGPEFLTYFQNEAQLEKSRLLSDRFSAERPKGSFSTLEIQRTEQGDSAMYLCASSLVGVLGYTFGSGTRLTVV.

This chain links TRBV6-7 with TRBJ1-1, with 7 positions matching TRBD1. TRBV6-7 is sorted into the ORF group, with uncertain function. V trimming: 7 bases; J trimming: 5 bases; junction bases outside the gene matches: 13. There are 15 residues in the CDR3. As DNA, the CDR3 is TGTGCCAGCACTCGTGAAGGGGGCTGTGGTACTGAAGCTTTCTTT. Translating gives CASTREGGCGTEAFF.

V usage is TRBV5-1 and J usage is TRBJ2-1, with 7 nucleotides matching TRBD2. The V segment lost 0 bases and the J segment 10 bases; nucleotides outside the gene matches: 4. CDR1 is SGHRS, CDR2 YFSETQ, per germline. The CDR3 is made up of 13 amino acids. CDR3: CASSLGAGREQFF. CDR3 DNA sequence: TGCGCCAGCAGCTTGGGAGCGGGGAGGGAGCAGTTCTTC.

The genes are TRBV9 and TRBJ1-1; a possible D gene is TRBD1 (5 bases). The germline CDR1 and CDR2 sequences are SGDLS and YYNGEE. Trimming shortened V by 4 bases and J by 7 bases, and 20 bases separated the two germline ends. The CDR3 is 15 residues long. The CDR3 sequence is CASSTQGFGIGEAFF. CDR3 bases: TGTGCCAGCAGCACTCAGGGCTTTGGGATCGGTGAAGCTTTCTTT.